This T cell receptor beta chain was found in a study of shared clonotypes between healthy human individuals. The overall study: For every donor, three CD4 naive, three CD4 memory, two CD8 naive and one CD8 memory plates were used.

This clone appeared a single time. Terminally differentiated effector memory CD45RA+ cells were excluded by CCR7 positive selection of CD45RO-negative cells. V was trimmed by 4 bases and J by 2 bases, leaving 8 bases between them. The CDR3 covers 13 residues. CDR1 is SNHLY and CDR2 is FYNNEI in the germline V gene. TCRdb's copy holds only in-frame clones and misses some; the assay was immunoSEQ multiplex PCR. The sample has about 800,000 clones, about 96% seen once. The V gene is TRBV2, the J gene TRBJ1-2; D is perhaps TRBD1 (5 bases). Material for sequencing was naive CD8+ T cells sorted from blood. This receptor was identified in a man aged 25 to 40 in good health. The CDR3: CASSGAGNYGYTF. CDR3 DNA: TGTGCCAGCAGTGGAGCAGGGAACTATGGCTACACCTTC.